This TCR beta chain derives from a study of neurological immune-mediated disorders. Each sequencing run yielded over 170 million TCR-beta sequences from 15-18 subjects. TCRdb independently ran MiXCR on the 5' RACE reads; one entry per CDR3 protein. The sample has around 47,000 distinct CDR3 sequences, around a fifth seen once. CDR1 is SGHAT and CDR2 is FQNNGV in the germline V gene. V dropped 6 bases and J dropped 5 bases, with 4 bases sitting between them. The CDR3 is made up of 11 amino acids. Time point noted: technical triplicate 3. Ten or more counts support this clonotype. Its antigen is currently unknown. Points from the study as a whole: None of the CDR3 amino acid sequences of expanded clones recurred across subjects, suggesting private repertoires in all groups.

The source of this sequence is a man in his sixties with HTLV-1-associated myelopathy (HAM/TSP). This chain links TRBV11-2 with TRBJ2-2; D is uncertain. The sample was PBMCs. CDR3 in DNA: TGTGCCAGCAGATTGACCGGGGAGCTGTTTTTT. This encodes CASRLTGELFF.